This TCR beta chain was obtained from a study of T cells after yellow fever vaccination. Findings of the study overall: Weaker, the secondary response peaked sooner, at day 5 versus 15. Highly abundant clonotypes carried over from the bulk population could end up in FACS-sorted repertoires as contaminants.

As for this clonotype: Antigen: not known.

The study made its TCR cDNA through 5'RACE template switching. That step introduced a universal primer site along with UMIs. TCRdb reanalysed the 5' RACE reads using MiXCR and keeps one entry per CDR3 protein. The sample records approximately 510,000 distinct CDR3 sequences, 21% being singletons. Germline assignment: CDR1 GTSNPN and CDR2 SVGIG (reference sequence). Trimming removed 8 bases from V and 9 bases from J, with 17 bases in between. CDR3 size: 12 residues. The V call is TRBV30, the J call TRBJ1-5; D is possibly TRBD1 (5 bases). Material: PBMCs, obtained more than 20 days after the first yellow fever vaccination. The TCR comes from a man between 18 and 29 years old who received the YFV17D yellow fever vaccine. CDR3 nucleotides: TGTGCCGCCGGATTGGCCCAGGGGCCCCAGCATTTT. This translates into CAAGLAQGPQHF.